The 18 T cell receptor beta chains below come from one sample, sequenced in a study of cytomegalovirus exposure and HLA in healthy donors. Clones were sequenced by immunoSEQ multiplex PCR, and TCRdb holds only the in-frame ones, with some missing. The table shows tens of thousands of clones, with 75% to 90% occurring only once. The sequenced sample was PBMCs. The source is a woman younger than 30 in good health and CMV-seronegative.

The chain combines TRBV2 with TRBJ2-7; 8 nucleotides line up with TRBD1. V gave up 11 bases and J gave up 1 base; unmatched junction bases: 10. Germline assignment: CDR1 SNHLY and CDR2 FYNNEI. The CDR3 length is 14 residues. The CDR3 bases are TGTGCCGGCATACAGGGGGAGAGGTCCTACGAGCAGTACTTC. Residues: CAGIQGERSYEQYF.

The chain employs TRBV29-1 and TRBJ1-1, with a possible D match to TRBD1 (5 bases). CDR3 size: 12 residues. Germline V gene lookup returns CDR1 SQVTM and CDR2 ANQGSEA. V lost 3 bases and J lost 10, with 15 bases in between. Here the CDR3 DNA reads TGCAGCGTTGATTCAGGGATTCAGCGAGCTTTCTTT. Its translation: CSVDSGIQRAFF. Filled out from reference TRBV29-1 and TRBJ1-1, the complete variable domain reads SAVISQKPSRDICQRGTSLTIQCQVDSQVTMMFWYRQQPGQSLTLIATANQGSEATYESGFVIDKFPISRPNLTFSTLTVSNMSPEDSSIYLCSVDSGIQRAFFGQGTRLTVV.

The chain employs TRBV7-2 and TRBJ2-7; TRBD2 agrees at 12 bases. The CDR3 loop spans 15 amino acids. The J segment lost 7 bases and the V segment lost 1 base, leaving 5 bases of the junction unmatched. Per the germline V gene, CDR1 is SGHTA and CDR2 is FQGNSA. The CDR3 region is CASSLVIGLAGEQYF. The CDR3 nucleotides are TGTGCCAGCAGCTTAGTAATAGGACTAGCGGGAGAGCAGTACTTC.

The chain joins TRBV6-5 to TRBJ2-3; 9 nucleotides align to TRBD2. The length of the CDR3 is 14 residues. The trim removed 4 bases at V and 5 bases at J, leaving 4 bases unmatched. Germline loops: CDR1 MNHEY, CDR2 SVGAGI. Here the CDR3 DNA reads TGTGCCAGCAGTTTGGGACTAGCTGGAGATACGCAGTATTTT. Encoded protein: CASSLGLAGDTQYF.

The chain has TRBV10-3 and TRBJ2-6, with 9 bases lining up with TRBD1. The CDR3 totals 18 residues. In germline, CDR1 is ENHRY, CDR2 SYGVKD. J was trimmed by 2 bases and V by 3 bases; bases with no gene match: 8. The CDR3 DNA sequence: TGTGCCATCAGTGACCCGGGACAGGGACTGGCTGGGGCCAACGTCCTGACTTTC. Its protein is CAISDPGQGLAGANVLTF.

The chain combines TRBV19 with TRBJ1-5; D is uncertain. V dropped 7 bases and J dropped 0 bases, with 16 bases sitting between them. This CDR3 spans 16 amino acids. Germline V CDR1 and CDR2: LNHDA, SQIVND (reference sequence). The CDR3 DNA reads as TGTGCCAGTACATCGACCTGGCGGGGTAGCAATCAGCCCCAGCATTTT. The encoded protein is CASTSTWRGSNQPQHF.

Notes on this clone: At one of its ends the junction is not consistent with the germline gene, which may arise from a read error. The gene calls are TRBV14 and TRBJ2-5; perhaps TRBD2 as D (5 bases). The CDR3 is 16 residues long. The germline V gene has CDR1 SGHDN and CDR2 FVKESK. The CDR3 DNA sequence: TGTGCCAGCAGCCAAGATTCCGGACTCCCAGTAGAGGCCCAGTACTTC. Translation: CASSQDSGLPVEAQYF.

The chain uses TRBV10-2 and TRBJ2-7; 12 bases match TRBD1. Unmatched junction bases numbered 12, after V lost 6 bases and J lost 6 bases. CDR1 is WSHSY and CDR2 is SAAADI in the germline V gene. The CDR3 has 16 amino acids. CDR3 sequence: CASRLGQGALLAEQYF. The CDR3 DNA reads TGCGCCAGCAGATTGGGACAGGGGGCACTTCTGGCCGAGCAGTACTTC.

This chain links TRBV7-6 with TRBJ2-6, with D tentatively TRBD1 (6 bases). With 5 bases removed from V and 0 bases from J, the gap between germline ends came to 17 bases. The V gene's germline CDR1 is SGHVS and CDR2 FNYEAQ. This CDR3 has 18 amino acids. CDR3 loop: CASSPTGRTSSGANVLTF. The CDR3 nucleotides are TGTGCCAGCAGCCCCACAGGGCGGACCAGCTCTGGGGCCAACGTCCTGACTTTC. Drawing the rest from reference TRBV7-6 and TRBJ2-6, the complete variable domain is GAGVSQSPRYKVTKRGQDVALRCDPISGHVSLYWYRQALGQGPEFLTYFNYEAQQDKSGLPNDRFSAERPEGSISTLTIQRTEQRDSAMYRCASSPTGRTSSGANVLTFGAGSRLTVL.

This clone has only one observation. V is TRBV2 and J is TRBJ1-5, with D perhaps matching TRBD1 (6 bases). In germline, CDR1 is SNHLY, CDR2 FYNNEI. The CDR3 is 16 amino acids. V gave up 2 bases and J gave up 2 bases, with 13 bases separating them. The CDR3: CASSEMVGGGNQPQHF. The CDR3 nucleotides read TGTGCCAGCAGTGAAATGGTAGGGGGAGGCAATCAGCCCCAGCATTTT.

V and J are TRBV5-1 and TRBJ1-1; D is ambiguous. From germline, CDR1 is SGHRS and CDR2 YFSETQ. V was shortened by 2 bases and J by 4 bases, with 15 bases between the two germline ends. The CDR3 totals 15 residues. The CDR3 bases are TGCGCCAGCAGCTTATCTGGAGGGTCGCGCACTGAAGCTTTCTTT. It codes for CASSLSGGSRTEAFF.

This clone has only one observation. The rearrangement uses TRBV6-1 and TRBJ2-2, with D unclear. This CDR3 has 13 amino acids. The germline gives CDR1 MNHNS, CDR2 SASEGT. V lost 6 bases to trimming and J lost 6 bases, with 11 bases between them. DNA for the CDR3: TGTGCCAGCAGGCTACTACGACCCGGGGAGCTGTTTTTT. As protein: CASRLLRPGELFF.

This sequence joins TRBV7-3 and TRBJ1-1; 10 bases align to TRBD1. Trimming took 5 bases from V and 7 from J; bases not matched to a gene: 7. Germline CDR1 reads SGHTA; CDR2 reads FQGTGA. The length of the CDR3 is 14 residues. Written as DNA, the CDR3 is TGTGCCAGCAGCGACGGGACAGGGGAGTTTGAAGCTTTCTTT. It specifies CASSDGTGEFEAFF. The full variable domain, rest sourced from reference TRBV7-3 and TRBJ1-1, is GAGVSQTPSNKVTEKGKYVELRCDPISGHTALYWYRQSLGQGPEFLIYFQGTGAADDSGLPNDRFFAVRPEGSVSTLKIQRTERGDSAVYLCASSDGTGEFEAFFGQGTRLTVV.

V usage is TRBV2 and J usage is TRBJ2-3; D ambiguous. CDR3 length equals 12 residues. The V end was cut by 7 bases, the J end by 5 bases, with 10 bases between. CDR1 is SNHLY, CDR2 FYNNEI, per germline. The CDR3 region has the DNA TGTGCCAGCAAAACTGAGGAAGATACGCAGTATTTT. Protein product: CASKTEEDTQYF.

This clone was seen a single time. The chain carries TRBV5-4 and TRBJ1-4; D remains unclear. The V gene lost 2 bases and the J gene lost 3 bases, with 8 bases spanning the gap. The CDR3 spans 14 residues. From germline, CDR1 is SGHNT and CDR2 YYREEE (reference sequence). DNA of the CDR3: TGTGCCAGCAGCTTACAGTCGTCTAATGAAAAACTGTTTTTT. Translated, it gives CASSLQSSNEKLFF.

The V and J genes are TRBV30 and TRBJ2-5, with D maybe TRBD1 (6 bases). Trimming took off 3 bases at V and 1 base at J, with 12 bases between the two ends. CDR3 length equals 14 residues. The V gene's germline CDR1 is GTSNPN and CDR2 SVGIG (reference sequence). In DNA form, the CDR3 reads TGTGCCTGGAGCGGTTGGGACACCCAAGAGACCCAGTACTTC. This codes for CAWSGWDTQETQYF.

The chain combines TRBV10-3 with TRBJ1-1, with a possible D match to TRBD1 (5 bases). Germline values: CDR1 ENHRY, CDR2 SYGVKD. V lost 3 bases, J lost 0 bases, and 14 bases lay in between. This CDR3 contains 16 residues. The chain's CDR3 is CAISERQPMMNTEAFF. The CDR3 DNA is TGTGCCATCAGTGAACGACAGCCTATGATGAACACTGAAGCTTTCTTT.

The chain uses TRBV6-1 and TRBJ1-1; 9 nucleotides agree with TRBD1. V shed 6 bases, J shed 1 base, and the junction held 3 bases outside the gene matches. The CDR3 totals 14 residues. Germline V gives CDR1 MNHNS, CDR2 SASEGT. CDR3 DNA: TGTGCCAGCAGCCCGGGACAGGGGAACACTGAAGCTTTCTTT. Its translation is CASSPGQGNTEAFF.